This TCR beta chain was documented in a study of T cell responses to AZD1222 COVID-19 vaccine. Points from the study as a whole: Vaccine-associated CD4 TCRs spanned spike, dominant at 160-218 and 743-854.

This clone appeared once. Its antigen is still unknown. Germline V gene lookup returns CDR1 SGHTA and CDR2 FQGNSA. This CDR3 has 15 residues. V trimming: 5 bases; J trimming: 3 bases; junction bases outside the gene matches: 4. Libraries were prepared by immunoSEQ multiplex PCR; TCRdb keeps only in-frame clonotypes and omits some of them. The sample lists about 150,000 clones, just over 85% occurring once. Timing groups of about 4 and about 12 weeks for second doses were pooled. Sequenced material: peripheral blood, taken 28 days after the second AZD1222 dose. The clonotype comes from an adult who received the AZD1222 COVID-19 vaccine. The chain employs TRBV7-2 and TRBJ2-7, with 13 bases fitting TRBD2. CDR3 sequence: CASSAGLAGVYEQYF. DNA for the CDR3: TGTGCCAGCAGCGCCGGACTAGCGGGAGTCTACGAGCAGTACTTC.